The present entry profiles one T cell receptor beta chain with its context. What it binds is unknown. The data are from a study of cytomegalovirus exposure and HLA in healthy donors. The wider study: Unique TCRs numbering some 80 million, obtained from HLA-typed donors, made up an early data release.

60 Vbeta and 13 Jbeta primers were used in PCR. The assay was immunoSEQ multiplex PCR, and TCRdb's table has in-frame clones only and misses some. In the table there are 150,000 to 200,000 clones, under 90% of which are singletons. This CDR3 is 14 amino acids long. CDR1 and CDR2 from the germline V gene are SEHNR and FQNEAQ (reference sequence). The V end lost 0 bases, the J end lost 8 bases, and 10 bases lay between the germline ends. The study's findings and limits: The study put 150 to 200 TCR beta chains on its list as cytomegalovirus-associated.

Specimen: PBMCs. The clonotype was recovered from a man under 40 in good health and CMV-seropositive. This sequence joins TRBV7-9 and TRBJ1-4; a possible D gene is TRBD1 (5 bases). CDR3 coding DNA: TGTGCCAGCAGCTTAGCGGACAATCCGGAAAAACTGTTTTTT. Translation gives CASSLADNPEKLFF.